The TCR beta chain described here comes from a study of stem cell transplantation in POMP-related autoinflammatory disease (TCRdb year 2021). For the wider study: The study hypothesis was that defective thymoproteasomes impair MHC class I-dependent CD8+ T-cell differentiation and positive selection, which skews the TRB repertoire. DNA chimerism analysis after transplant demonstrated 100% donor engraftment of neutrophils and platelets for up to one year. The effect of POMP deficiency on T-cell receptor beta repertoire diversity and CDR3 characteristics was assessed by high-throughput TRB sequencing. Before transplant, patients showed CD4+ naive T-cell skewing, low CD8+ T-cell proportions, and reduced T-cell cytokine secretion.

The germline V gene (reference sequence) yields SGHKS for CDR1 and YYEKEE for CDR2. The CDR3 starts with the cysteine, ends with the phenylalanine, and has 13 residues. Solely the CDR3 DNA is kept, with 39 bases framed from the first base. The V and J ends are trimmed by 2 bases and 5 bases, leaving 7 bases between them. Study-wide conclusions, independent of this receptor: The number of unique TRB V-J gene pairings in PRAID patients was restricted. Statistical significance for the trend toward lower diversity and increased clonality in PRAID patients was reached only for regulatory T cells. Across all analyzed T-cell subsets, PRAID patients showed a trend toward higher clonality and lower TRB diversity.

This clone was observed a handful of times. The clone's antigen remains unknown. Qualities for individual bases were not recorded, and no much larger clone is one base off. Libraries were made using the immunoSEQ multiplex PCR assay. The original methods were these. Repertoire diversity was quantified with Shannon entropy, accounting for clonal size distribution. The Gini-Simpson index (Simpson_1-D) served as the measure of how unequally clonotypes were distributed. As stored in TCRdb, this immuneACCESS dataset retains in-frame rearrangements with V and J assigned. A fraction of the clones does not appear; measured against another copy, unresolved V genes explain less than half of the discrepancy, and the remainder lacks a known reason. D and trimming were read from the DNA, whereas the V and J calls and clone size are those reported in that table. Within this sample are approximately 7,800 clones, with about 90% of them counted one time only. 13% of the sample goes to the ten largest clones.

The sample's time point label, in plain terms: after hematopoietic stem cell transplant. PRAID was a condition in which autoinflammation came alongside prominent immunodeficiency. Before TRB sequencing, the T-cell subsets, namely conventional T cells, CD8+ T cells, regulatory T cells, and T follicular helper cells, were sorted. Rearrangement joined TRBV5-5 to TRBJ2-2, with the D gene not confidently named. This clonotype was obtained from a human patient with POMP-related autoinflammation and immune dysregulation (PRAID). After a transplant, some T cells may be of graft donor origin. The source material was CD8+ T cells from PBMCs, sampled after stem cell transplantation. The CDR3 protein is CASSFPGTGELFF. The base sequence is TGTGCCAGCAGCTTCCCCGGTACCGGGGAGCTGTTTTTT.